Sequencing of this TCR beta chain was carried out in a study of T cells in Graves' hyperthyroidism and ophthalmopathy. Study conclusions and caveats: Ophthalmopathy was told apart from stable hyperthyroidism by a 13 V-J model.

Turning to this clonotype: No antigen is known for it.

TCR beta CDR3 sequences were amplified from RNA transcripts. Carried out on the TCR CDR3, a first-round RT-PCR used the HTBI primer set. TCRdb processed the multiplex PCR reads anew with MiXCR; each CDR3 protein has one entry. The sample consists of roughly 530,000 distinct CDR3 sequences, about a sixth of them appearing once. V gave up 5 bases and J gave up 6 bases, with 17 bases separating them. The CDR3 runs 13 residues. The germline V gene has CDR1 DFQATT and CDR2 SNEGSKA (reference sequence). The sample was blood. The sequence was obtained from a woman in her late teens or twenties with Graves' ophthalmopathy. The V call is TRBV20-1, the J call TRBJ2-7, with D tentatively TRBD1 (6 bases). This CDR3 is CSAQQGQSLEQYF. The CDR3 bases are TGCAGTGCTCAACAGGGCCAAAGTCTCGAGCAGTACTTC.